The 25 T cell receptor beta chains listed next were all sequenced from one sample in a study of tumor-infiltrating lymphocytes in oesophageal squamous cell carcinoma (dated by TCRdb to 2015 to 2016). Library preparation used PCR. Sequencing used an Illumina HiSeq 2000. TCRdb reworked the public reads: Q25 trimming with fastp, MiXCR clone assembly, productive beta chains retained. Entries that share a CDR3 protein sequence are merged under the most common genes and DNA. The sample includes approximately 20,000 distinct CDR3 sequences, with about 38% observed a single time. The ten largest clones take up about 11% of the sample. Sequences were obtained from normal esophageal tissue next to the tumor. Source of these receptors: a male donor with esophageal squamous cell carcinoma.

A few counts support this clonotype. Lacking the conserved final phenylalanine or tryptophan, this CDR3 likely reflects a read error. No DNA is shown, since the ends of the CDR3 on it are uncertain; the CDR3 is the one TCRdb lists. The V and J genes are TRBV7-3 and TRBJ2-6; no check of the table's D call, TRBD1, against the DNA was made. Including both end residues, the CDR3 is 18 amino acids long. Germline V gene lookup returns CDR1 SGHTA and CDR2 FQGTGA. CDR3 sequence: CASSLNLDRGSDEQFFGA.

This clonotype was seen a handful of times. The conserved phenylalanine or tryptophan normally closing the CDR3 is absent here, so this likely arose from a read error. No DNA is shown, since the ends of the CDR3 on it are uncertain; the CDR3 is the one TCRdb lists. The rearrangement uses TRBV6-5 and TRBJ2-1; the DNA was not compared with TRBD2, the D call given in the table. Ends included, the CDR3 has 20 residues. The germline CDR1 and CDR2 sequences are MNHEY and SVGAGI. The CDR3 region is CASSYRRLAGASSYEQYFGS.

The table lists this clonotype with a few counts. V usage is TRBV7-8 and J usage is TRBJ1-5; D uncertain. The V and J ends lost 2 bases and 1 base respectively, with 12 bases between them. The CDR3 loop spans 16 amino acids. Germline loops: CDR1 SGHVS, CDR2 FQNEAQ. The CDR3 region is CASSLRRDTSNQPQHF. The CDR3 region has the DNA TGTGCCAGCAGCTTAAGGAGGGATACGAGCAATCAGCCCCAGCATTTT.

The V and J genes are TRBV12-5 and TRBJ2-6; 8 bases line up with TRBD1. The trim removed 2 bases at V and 0 bases at J, leaving 3 bases unmatched. The CDR3 has 17 residues. Per germline, CDR1 LGHNT and CDR2 FRNRAP. The DNA for the CDR3 is TGTGCTAGTGGTTTGTCAGGGGGCAACTCTGGGGCCAACGTCCTGACTTTC. This gives the protein CASGLSGGNSGANVLTF.

The chain couples TRBV7-3 to TRBJ2-3; 8 bases fit TRBD2. The CDR3 loop spans 15 amino acids. The junction had 7 bases not matched to a gene; V was cut back by 5 bases and J by 3 bases. Germline-derived CDR1 and CDR2 are SGHTA and FQGTGA. In DNA, the CDR3 is TGTGCCAGCAGCCTAGGCGGGAGGTCTACAGATACGCAGTATTTT. This gives the protein CASSLGGRSTDTQYF.

This clonotype appeared many times. This chain joins TRBV6-6 and TRBJ2-6; D remains unclear. Germline values: CDR1 MNHNY, CDR2 SVGAGI (reference sequence). The CDR3 spans 16 residues. V lost 3 bases and J 0 bases, leaving 9 bases between the germline ends. For the CDR3, the DNA is TGTGCCAGCAGTTATTCCGGTAGCTCTGGGGCCAACGTCCTGACTTTC. The encoded protein is CASSYSGSSGANVLTF.

Details on this clonotype: The conserved phenylalanine or tryptophan is not found at the CDR3 terminus, so this likely reflects a read error. The DNA is omitted, as the CDR3 cannot be located on it reliably, and the CDR3 follows TCRdb's listing. The J gene is TRBJ1-2, the V gene TRBV7-3. Germline values: CDR1 SGHTA, CDR2 FQGTGA. The CDR3 is 10 residues long, ends included. The CDR3 sequence: CASSVPTTSG.

This clonotype was seen at least ten times. This chain uses TRBV19 with TRBJ2-1, with TRBD1 matching 8 bases. The CDR3 runs to 15 residues. CDR1 and CDR2 from the germline V gene are LNHDA and SQIVND (reference sequence). The junction had 6 bases not matched to a gene; V was cut back by 3 bases and J by 5 bases. The CDR3 nucleotides are TGTGCCAGTAGTATGACCAGGGGGCCTAACAATGAGCAGTTCTTC. This codes for CASSMTRGPNNEQFF.

This clonotype showed up many times. Here the CDR3 reads CASTIRWPGNSPLHF. In nucleotides, the CDR3 is TGCGCCAGCACCATACGATGGCCGGGGAATTCACCCCTCCACTTT. J is TRBJ1-6 and V is TRBV5-1; unclear D gene. Germline CDR1 SGHRS, CDR2 YFSETQ. V was pared by 6 bases and J by 7 bases, with 17 bases between. The CDR3 runs to 15 residues.

Comment on this clonotype: A much larger clone lies a single base off, so this may be a read error. V gene TRBV5-5 combines with J gene TRBJ2-1; 8 bases match TRBD2. Germline V gives CDR1 SGHKS, CDR2 YYEKEE (reference sequence). Trimming removed 3 bases from V and 10 bases from J; junction bases left unmatched: 12. CDR3 length: 15 amino acids. The chain's CDR3 is CASSSRLAQSYEQFF. The CDR3 bases are TGTGCCAGCAGCTCGCGACTAGCGCAATCCTACGAGCAGTTCTTC.

This clonotype appeared many times. The V call is TRBV7-3, the J call TRBJ2-3, with a weak D call TRBD2 (6 bases). CDR1 is SGHTA, CDR2 FQGTGA, per germline. Trimming took 1 base from V and 4 from J, leaving 12 bases between them. The CDR3 is made up of 15 amino acids. This CDR3 reads CASSLSGPGADTQYF. The CDR3 DNA follows: TGTGCCAGCAGCTTAAGTGGCCCGGGGGCAGATACGCAGTATTTT. The entire variable domain, with the rest obtained from reference TRBV7-3 and TRBJ2-3, is as follows: GAGVSQTPSNKVTEKGKYVELRCDPISGHTALYWYRQSLGQGPEFLIYFQGTGAADDSGLPNDRFFAVRPEGSVSTLKIQRTERGDSAVYLCASSLSGPGADTQYFGPGTRLTVL.

The gene calls are TRBV14 and TRBJ2-3, with D possibly matching TRBD2 (6 bases). TRBJ2-7 explains the end of the DNA better; the J call may be wrong. The CDR3 consists of 15 residues. In germline, CDR1 is SGHDN, CDR2 FVKESK. The chain's CDR3 is CASSHGTSTYYEQYF. The CDR3 nucleotides are TGTGCCAGCAGCCATGGGACTTCTACCTACTACGAGCAGTACTTC.

This clonotype occurred many times. DNA for the CDR3: TGTGCCAGCAGCTTGGGAATATCCTCGGGAGTGCTTCAGTACGAGCAGTACTTC. This translates into CASSLGISSGVLQYEQYF. The genes are TRBV11-3 and TRBJ2-7, with D perhaps TRBD2 (6 bases). Trimming removed 3 bases from V and 4 bases from J, with 25 bases in between. CDR1 is SGHNT and CDR2 is YENEEA in the germline V gene. The CDR3 totals 18 residues.

The rearrangement uses TRBV7-2 and TRBJ1-2, with D possibly matching TRBD1 (6 bases). The germline V gene has CDR1 SGHTA and CDR2 FQGNSA. Trimming stripped 5 bases from V and 8 bases from J, with 15 bases between. This CDR3 has 13 residues. CDR3 in amino acids: CASSMGGGSGYTF. The CDR3 nucleotides are TGTGCCAGCAGCATGGGAGGGGGGTCAGGCTACACCTTC.

This clonotype was counted many times. The chain uses TRBV5-4 and TRBJ2-2, with TRBD2 matching 14 bases. Germline CDR1 SGHNT, CDR2 YYREEE (reference sequence). The CDR3 is 17 amino acids. Trimming cost V 4 bases and J 6 bases; bases outside gene matches: 8. The CDR3 reads CASSPGTSGSLAGELFF. As DNA, the CDR3 is TGTGCCAGCAGCCCAGGGACTAGCGGGAGCTTAGCCGGGGAGCTGTTTTTT. Filled out from reference TRBV5-4 and TRBJ2-2, the complete variable domain reads ETGVTQSPTHLIKTRGQQVTLRCSSQSGHNTVSWYQQALGQGPQFIFQYYREEENGRGNFPPRFSGLQFPNYSSELNVNALELDDSALYLCASSPGTSGSLAGELFFGEGSRLTVL.

Sample share makes this clonotype medium-sized. V and J are TRBV6-6 and TRBJ2-1; 7 positions agree with TRBD2. The CDR3 consists of 15 residues. Germline trimming cut 2 bases from V and 5 bases from J; bases unmatched to any gene: 6. CDR1 MNHNY and CDR2 SVGAGI come from the germline V gene (reference sequence). CDR3 coding DNA: TGTGCCAGCAGTTACGCCAGGGACTACAACAATGAGCAGTTCTTC. Translating it yields CASSYARDYNNEQFF.

The chain recombines TRBV5-1 with TRBJ2-7; D tentatively reads TRBD1 or TRBD2 (5 bases each). Germline lookup yields CDR1 SGHRS and CDR2 YFSETQ. This CDR3 spans 15 amino acids. V was pared by 3 bases and J by 1 base, with 14 bases between. CDR3 coding DNA: TGCGCCAGCAGCTCGCCCCGGGACGGGTCCTACGAGCAGTACTTC. Protein product: CASSSPRDGSYEQYF.

In its sample, this clonotype was seen many times. The V and J genes are TRBV5-4 and TRBJ2-7; D is undetermined. The CDR3 sequence is 15 residues long. Germline values: CDR1 SGHNT, CDR2 YYREEE (reference sequence). Trimming removed 1 base at V and 0 bases at J, with 11 bases between. The CDR3 region has the DNA TGTGCCAGCAGCTTGACGGCAGCCCTCTCCTACGAGCAGTACTTC. This translates into CASSLTAALSYEQYF.

This clonotype was counted ten times or more. The chain recombines TRBV6-1 with TRBJ1-1; D unclear. Trimming shortened V by 11 bases and J by 2 bases, and 18 bases separated the two germline ends. CDR1 and CDR2 from the germline V gene are MNHNS and SASEGT. The CDR3 is made up of 14 amino acids. CDR3: CAASIVGQNTEAFF. CDR3 sequence (DNA): TGTGCCGCGTCAATCGTCGGGCAAAACACTGAAGCTTTCTTT.

This clonotype showed up many times. The CDR3 sequence: CASSGIPGQFGGANVLTF. The CDR3 DNA reads TGTGCCAGCAGCGGGATCCCGGGACAGTTCGGCGGGGCCAACGTCCTGACTTTC. The chain couples TRBV9 to TRBJ2-6; 7 bases agree with TRBD1. The germline V gene has CDR1 SGDLS and CDR2 YYNGEE. The junction had 13 bases not matched to a gene; V was cut back by 3 bases and J by 4 bases. The CDR3 is made up of 18 amino acids.

This clonotype has just a few counts. A much more abundant neighbour one base away suggests this may be a read error. J is TRBJ2-4 and V is TRBV6-6; possibly TRBD2 for D (6 bases). Germline CDR1 reads MNHNY; CDR2 reads SVGAGI (reference sequence). The CDR3 spans 14 residues. Trimming shortened V by 2 bases and J by 13 bases, and 18 bases separated the two germline ends. The CDR3 here is CASSYGAGMDEQYF. The CDR3 region has the DNA TGTGCCAGCAGTTACGGTGCGGGAATGGATGAGCAGTACTTC.

The chain combines TRBV7-8 with TRBJ2-6; D gene ambiguous. Between the trimmed V and J ends, which lost 5 bases and 0 bases, there was a span of 20 bases. This CDR3 comprises 19 residues. The germline V gene has CDR1 SGHVS and CDR2 FQNEAQ. CDR3 region: CASSPLRTKVASGANVLTF. As DNA, the CDR3 is TGTGCCAGCAGCCCCCTACGGACGAAGGTCGCCTCTGGGGCCAACGTCCTGACTTTC.

This clonotype has just a few counts. The V gene is TRBV6-6, the J gene TRBJ2-1; D possibly uses TRBD1 or TRBD2 (5 bases each). The CDR3 is 15 amino acids. The V end lost 2 bases, the J end lost 0 bases, and 8 bases lay between the germline ends. The germline V gene encodes CDR1 MNHNY and CDR2 SVGAGI (reference sequence). The chain's CDR3 is CASSYPGRSYNEQFF. CDR3 nucleotides: TGTGCCAGCAGTTACCCGGGACGCTCCTACAATGAGCAGTTCTTC.

V and J are TRBV7-9 and TRBJ2-1; D possibly corresponds to TRBD2 (6 bases). This CDR3 contains 17 residues. Germline values: CDR1 SEHNR, CDR2 FQNEAQ (reference sequence). Trimming shortened V by 1 base and J by 1 base, and 14 bases separated the two germline ends. In DNA form, the CDR3 reads TGTGCCAGCAGCTTAGGTCCTTGGAGCGGGTCCTACAATGAGCAGTTCTTC. This sequence encodes CASSLGPWSGSYNEQFF.

This clonotype was detected many times. The chain combines TRBV7-9 with TRBJ2-6; 8 nucleotides match TRBD1. V dropped 5 bases and J dropped 0; count of bases not matched to a gene: 9. The CDR3 has 18 residues. Per germline, CDR1 SEHNR and CDR2 FQNEAQ (reference sequence). The CDR3 nucleotides are TGTGCCAGCAGCCGCCGGGACAGGAGTATCTCTGGGGCCAACGTCCTGACTTTC. Amino acid sequence: CASSRRDRSISGANVLTF.